This T cell receptor (beta chain) derives from a study of blood T cell repertoires in COVID-19. The wider study: Sites across the United States, Italy and Spain contributed samples from acute and convalescent COVID-19.

Assay used: immunoSEQ multiplex PCR; TCRdb lists only in-frame clones, some missing. Among roughly 250,000 clones listed, about 76% were seen once. Germline values: CDR1 MNHEY, CDR2 SVGAGI. Trimming took off 6 bases at V and 1 base at J, with 14 bases between the two ends. The CDR3 runs 15 residues. The receptor was derived from a woman aged 60-75 years with active or convalescent COVID-19. V is TRBV6-5 and J is TRBJ2-3, with a possible D match to TRBD1 (5 bases). The sample taken for sequencing was peripheral blood. The CDR3 DNA reads TGTGCCAGCAGGAGGCAGGGTGGTCGCACAGATACGCAGTATTTT. Translated: CASRRQGGRTDTQYF.